This entry describes one T cell receptor (beta chain). The antigen remains unidentified. Germline V gives CDR1 SGHAT, CDR2 FQNNGV. V dropped 6 bases and J dropped 2; count of bases not matched to a gene: 10. The CDR3 consists of 15 residues. The sample originates from a study of cytomegalovirus exposure and HLA in healthy donors. Background on the study: In a later analysis, it was reported that the 110 or so validation repertoires had been produced on the same platform as the 690 or so repertoires belonging to the first cohort.

Overall study results and limits: In vitro testing confirmed three CMV-associated chains as specific for CMV antigens. There were over 150 TCR beta chains listed as cytomegalovirus-associated. Reports described diagnosis of cytomegalovirus status by the classifier as highly specific and sensitive.

Some clones are missing from TCRdb's copy, which holds only in-frame ones; the method was immunoSEQ multiplex PCR. Here the sample spans more than 85,000 clones, approximately 89% being singletons. V gene TRBV11-2 combines with J gene TRBJ2-7; TRBD1 agrees at 7 bases. Sequencing was carried out using PBMCs. The sequence derives from a woman aged 18-29 years in good health and CMV-seronegative. CDR3 coding DNA: TGTGCCAGCAGGAGAGGGACAGCAATCCCCTACGAGCAGTACTTC. It yields the protein CASRRGTAIPYEQYF.